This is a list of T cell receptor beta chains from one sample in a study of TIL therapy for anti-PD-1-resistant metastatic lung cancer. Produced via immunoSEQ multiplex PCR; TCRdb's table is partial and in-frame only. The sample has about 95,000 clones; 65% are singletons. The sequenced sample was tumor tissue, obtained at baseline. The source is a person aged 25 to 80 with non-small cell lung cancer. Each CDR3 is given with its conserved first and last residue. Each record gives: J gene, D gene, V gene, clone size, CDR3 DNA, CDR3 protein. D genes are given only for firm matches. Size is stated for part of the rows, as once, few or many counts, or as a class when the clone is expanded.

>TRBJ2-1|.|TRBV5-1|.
TGCGCCAGCAGCTTGGCCCATAGCTCCTACAATGAGCAGTTCTTC
CASSLAHSSYNEQFF
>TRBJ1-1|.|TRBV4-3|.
TGCGCCAGCAGCCAAGACGTAGAGGGGTGGAACACTGAAGCTTTCTTT
CASSQDVEGWNTEAFF
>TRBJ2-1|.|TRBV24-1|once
TGTGCCACCAGTGACTCTTTATTCTCCTACAATGAGCAGTTCTTC
CATSDSLFSYNEQFF
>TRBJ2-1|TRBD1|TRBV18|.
TGTGCCAGCTCACCCGGGACAGGGGGCTACGGTGAGCAGTTCTTC
CASSPGTGGYGEQFF
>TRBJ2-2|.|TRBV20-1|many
TGCAGTGCTCGCCGGGTCGGGGAGCTGTTTTTT
CSARRVGELFF
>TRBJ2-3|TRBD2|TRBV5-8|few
TGTGCCAGCAGCTTAAGACTAGCGGTGGGAGATACGCAGTATTTT
CASSLRLAVGDTQYF
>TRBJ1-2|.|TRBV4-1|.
TGCGCCAGCAGCCCAACCCGTGGACTAGCTAACTATGGCTACACCTTC
CASSPTRGLANYGYTF
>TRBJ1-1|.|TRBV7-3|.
TGTGCCAGCAGCCCCACGACAGGACTGGGCACTGAAGCTTTCTTT
CASSPTTGLGTEAFF
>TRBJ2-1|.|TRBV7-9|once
TGTGCCAGCAGTCCTCCATCCTACAATGAGCAGTTCTTC
CASSPPSYNEQFF
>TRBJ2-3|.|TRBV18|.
TGTGCCAGCTCCGCGACCGCGAGCACAGATACGCAGTATTTT
CASSATASTDTQYF
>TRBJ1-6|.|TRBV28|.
TGTGCCAGCCTAACACGGTATAATTCACCCCTCCACTTT
CASLTRYNSPLHF
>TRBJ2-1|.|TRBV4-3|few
TGCGCCAGCAGCCAAGGGTCAGGGTGGGATGAGCAGTTCTTC
CASSQGSGWDEQFF
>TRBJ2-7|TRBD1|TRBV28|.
TGTGCCAGCAGTTTATCTTACAGGGGAGAGCAGTACTTC
CASSLSYRGEQYF
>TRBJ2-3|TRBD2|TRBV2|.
TGTGCCAACCAGTGGGGTAGCGGGGGCACAGATACGCAGTATTTT
CANQWGSGGTDTQYF
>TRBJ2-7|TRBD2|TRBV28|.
TGTGCCAGCAGTTTAGTAGCGGGAGGCTCCTACGAGCAGTACTTC
CASSLVAGGSYEQYF
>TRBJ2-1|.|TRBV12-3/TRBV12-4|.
TGTGCCAGCAGTTTAATAGCTGATGAGCAGTTCTTC
CASSLIADEQFF
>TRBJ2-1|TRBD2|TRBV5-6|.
TGTGCCAGCAGCCTAATGATGGAAGGGCGGGGGGAACAGTTCTTC
CASSLMMEGRGEQFF
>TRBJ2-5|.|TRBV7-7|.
TGTGCCAGCAGCAAAACAGTAGCGGTCCAAGAGACCCAGTACTTC
CASSKTVAVQETQYF
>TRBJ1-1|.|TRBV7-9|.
TGTGCCAGCAGCTTAGAAGGGAACACTGAAGCTTTCTTT
CASSLEGNTEAFF
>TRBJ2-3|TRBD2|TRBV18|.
TGTGCCAGCTCACCACCGGGCGGGGGACGCACAGATACGCAGTATTTT
CASSPPGGGRTDTQYF
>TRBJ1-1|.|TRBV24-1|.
TGTGCCACCAGTGACCCGGGGAACACTGAAGCTTTCTTT
CATSDPGNTEAFF
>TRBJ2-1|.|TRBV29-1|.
TGCAGCGCCGAAAGGCAGGGGAACAATGAGCAGTTCTTC
CSAERQGNNEQFF
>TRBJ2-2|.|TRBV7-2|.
TGTGCCAGCAGCCCGGGAGTCAGCACCGGGGAGCTGTTTTTT
CASSPGVSTGELFF
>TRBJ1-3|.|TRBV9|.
TGTGCCAGCAGCCTGGGACGGCTCTCTGGAAACACCATATATTTT
CASSLGRLSGNTIYF
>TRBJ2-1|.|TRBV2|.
TGTGCCAGCAGACCCCCCGGACTAAGGACCAATGAGCAGTTCTTC
CASRPPGLRTNEQFF
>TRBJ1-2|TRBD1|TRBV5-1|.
TGCGCCAGCAGTCGGGACAGGGGGGTCGATGGCTACACCTTC
CASSRDRGVDGYTF
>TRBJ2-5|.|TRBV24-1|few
TGTGCCACCAGTGAAGACCGGACGGGCGTAGGGACCCAGTACTTC
CATSEDRTGVGTQYF
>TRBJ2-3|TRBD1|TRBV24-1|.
TGTGCCACCAGTGGCAGGGGGCAAACAGATACGCAGTATTTT
CATSGRGQTDTQYF
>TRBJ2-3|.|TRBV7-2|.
TGTGCCAGCAGCTTAGCGCTGACTAGAACGCGCACAGATACGCAGTATTTT
CASSLALTRTRTDTQYF
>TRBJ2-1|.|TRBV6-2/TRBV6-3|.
TGTGCCAGCAGCTGGGGACCTCCCAGGGAGCAGTTCTTC
CASSWGPPREQFF
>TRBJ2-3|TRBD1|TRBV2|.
TGTGCCAGCAGTCCGGACAGGGGTGAAGATACGCAGTATTTT
CASSPDRGEDTQYF
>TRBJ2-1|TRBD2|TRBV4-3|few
TGCGCCAGCAGCCACTACGGGCTAGCGGCCCGAAGCTCCTACAATGAGCAGTTCTTC
CASSHYGLAARSSYNEQFF
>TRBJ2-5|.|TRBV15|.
TGTGCCACCAGCGAAACTGGGGACGGAATACAAGAGACCCAGTACTTC
CATSETGDGIQETQYF
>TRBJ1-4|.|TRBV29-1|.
TGCAGCGTGGCAGGACAGACAACTAATGAAAAACTGTTTTTT
CSVAGQTTNEKLFF
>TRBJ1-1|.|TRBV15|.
TGTGCCACCAGCAGAGATTCCCGCAGAAACACTGAAGCTTTCTTT
CATSRDSRRNTEAFF